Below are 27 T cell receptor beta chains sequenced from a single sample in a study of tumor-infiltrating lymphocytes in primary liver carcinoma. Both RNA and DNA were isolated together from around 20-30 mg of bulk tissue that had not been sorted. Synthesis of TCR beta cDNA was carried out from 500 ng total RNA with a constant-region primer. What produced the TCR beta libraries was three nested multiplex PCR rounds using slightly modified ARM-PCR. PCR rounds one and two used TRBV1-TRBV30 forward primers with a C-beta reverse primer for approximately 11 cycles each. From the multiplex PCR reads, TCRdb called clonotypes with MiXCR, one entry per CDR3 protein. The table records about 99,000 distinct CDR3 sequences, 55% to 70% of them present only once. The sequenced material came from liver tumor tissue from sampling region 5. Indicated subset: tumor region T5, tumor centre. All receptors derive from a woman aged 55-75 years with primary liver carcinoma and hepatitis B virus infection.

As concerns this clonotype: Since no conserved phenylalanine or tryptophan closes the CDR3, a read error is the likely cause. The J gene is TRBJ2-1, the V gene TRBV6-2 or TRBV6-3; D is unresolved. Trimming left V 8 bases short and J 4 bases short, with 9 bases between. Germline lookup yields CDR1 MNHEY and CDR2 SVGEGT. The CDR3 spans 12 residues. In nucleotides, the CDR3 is TGTGCCAGCCAAAGCAGGTACAATGAGCAGTTCTAC. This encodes CASQSRYNEQFY.

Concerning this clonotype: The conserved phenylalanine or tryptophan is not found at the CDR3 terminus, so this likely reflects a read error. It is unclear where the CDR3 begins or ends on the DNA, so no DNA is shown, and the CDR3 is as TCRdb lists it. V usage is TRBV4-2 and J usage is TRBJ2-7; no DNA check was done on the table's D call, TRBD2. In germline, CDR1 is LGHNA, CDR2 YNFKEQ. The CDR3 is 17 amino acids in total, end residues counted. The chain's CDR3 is CARSLDRGGVGTYEEYL.

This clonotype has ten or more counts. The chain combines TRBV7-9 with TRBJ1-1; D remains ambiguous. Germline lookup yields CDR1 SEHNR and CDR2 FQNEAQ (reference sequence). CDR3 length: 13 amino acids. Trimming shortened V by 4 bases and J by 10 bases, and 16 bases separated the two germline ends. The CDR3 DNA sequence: TGTGCCAGCAGCTCATCGGTCACCCCGGCAGCTTTCTTT. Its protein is CASSSSVTPAAFF.

CDR3 bases: TGTGCCAGCTCCCCTACCTCATCTCTTTACGAGCAGTACTTC. It specifies CASSPTSSLYEQYF. The chain uses TRBV18 and TRBJ2-7; D is ambiguous. The CDR3 length is 14 residues. Germline CDR1 KGHSH, CDR2 LQKENI. With 6 bases removed from V and 4 bases from J, the gap between germline ends came to 16 bases.

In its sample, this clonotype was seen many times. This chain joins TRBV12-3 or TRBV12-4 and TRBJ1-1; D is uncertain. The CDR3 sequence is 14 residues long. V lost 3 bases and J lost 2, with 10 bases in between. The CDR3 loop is CASSLFRVNTEAFF. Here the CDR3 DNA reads TGTGCCAGCAGTTTGTTTAGAGTAAACACTGAAGCTTTCTTT.

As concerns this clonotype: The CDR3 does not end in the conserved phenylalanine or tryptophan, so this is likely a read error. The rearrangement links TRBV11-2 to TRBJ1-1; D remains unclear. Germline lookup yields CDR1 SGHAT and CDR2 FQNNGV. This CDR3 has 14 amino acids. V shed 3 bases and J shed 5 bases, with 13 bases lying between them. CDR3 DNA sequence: TGTGCCAGCAGCTTGGCGGGCAGGAGGACTGAAGCTTTCTGT. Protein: CASSLAGRRTEAFC.

The CDR3 loop reads CVSSQVDTGFPTGELFF. The CDR3 nucleotides read TGCGTTAGCAGCCAAGTAGACACGGGATTTCCGACCGGGGAGCTGTTTTTT. The V gene is TRBV4-1, the J gene TRBJ2-2, with D possibly matching TRBD2 (5 bases). The CDR3 length is 17 residues. Germline CDR1 is MGHRA and CDR2 is YSYEKL.

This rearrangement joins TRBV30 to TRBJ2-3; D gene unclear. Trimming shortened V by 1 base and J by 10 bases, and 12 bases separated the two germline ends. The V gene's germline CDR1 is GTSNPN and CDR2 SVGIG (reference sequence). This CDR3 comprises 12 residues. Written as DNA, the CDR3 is TGTGCCTGGAGTGATTCACTATGGCCGCAGTATTTT. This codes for CAWSDSLWPQYF. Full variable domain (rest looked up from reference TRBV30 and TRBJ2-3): SQTIHQWPATLVQPVGSPLSLECTVEGTSNPNLYWYRQAAGRGLQLLFYSVGIGQISSEVPQNLSASRPQDRQFILSSKKLLLSDSGFYLCAWSDSLWPQYFGPGTRLTVL.

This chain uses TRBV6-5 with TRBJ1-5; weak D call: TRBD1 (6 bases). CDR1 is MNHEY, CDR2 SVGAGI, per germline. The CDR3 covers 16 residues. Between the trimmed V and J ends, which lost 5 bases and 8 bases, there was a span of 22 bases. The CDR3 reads CASSPSGWGAGKPQHF. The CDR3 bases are TGTGCCAGCAGTCCTTCCGGATGGGGGGCTGGGAAGCCCCAGCATTTT.

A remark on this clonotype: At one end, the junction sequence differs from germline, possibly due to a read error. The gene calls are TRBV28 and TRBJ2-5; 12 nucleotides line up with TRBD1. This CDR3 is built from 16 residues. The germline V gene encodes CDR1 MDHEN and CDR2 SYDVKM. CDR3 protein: CAGSPRDRGHVETQYF. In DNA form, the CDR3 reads TGTGCCGGCAGTCCAAGGGACAGGGGGCACGTTGAGACCCAGTACTTC.

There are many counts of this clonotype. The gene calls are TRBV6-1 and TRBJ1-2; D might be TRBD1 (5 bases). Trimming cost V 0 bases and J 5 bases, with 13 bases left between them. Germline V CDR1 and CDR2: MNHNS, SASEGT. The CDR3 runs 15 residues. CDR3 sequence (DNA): TGTGCCAGCAGTGAAGCGGGGGGGTCAGGGTATGGCTACACCTTC. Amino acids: CASSEAGGSGYGYTF.

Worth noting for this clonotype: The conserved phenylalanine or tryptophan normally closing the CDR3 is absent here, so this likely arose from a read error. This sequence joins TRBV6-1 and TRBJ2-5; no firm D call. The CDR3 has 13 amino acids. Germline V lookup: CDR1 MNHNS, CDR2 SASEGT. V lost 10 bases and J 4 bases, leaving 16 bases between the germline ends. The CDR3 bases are TGTGCCATCAGAAGTTATCGGGTAGAGACCCAGTACCTC. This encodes CAIRSYRVETQYL.

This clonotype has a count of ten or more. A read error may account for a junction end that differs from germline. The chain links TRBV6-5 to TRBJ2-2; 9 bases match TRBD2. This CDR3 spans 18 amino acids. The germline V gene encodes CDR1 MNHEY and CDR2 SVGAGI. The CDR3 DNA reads TGTGCCAGCAATTACTCGCGGGAGGGCCATGAGTACACCGGGGAGCTGTTTTTT. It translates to CASNYSREGHEYTGELFF.

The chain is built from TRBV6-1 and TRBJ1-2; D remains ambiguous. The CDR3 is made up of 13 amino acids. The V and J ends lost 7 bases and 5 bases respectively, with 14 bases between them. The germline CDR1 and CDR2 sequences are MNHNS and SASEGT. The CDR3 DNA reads TGTGCCAGCAATGGGAGCTGGGGATATGGCTACACCTTC. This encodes CASNGSWGYGYTF.

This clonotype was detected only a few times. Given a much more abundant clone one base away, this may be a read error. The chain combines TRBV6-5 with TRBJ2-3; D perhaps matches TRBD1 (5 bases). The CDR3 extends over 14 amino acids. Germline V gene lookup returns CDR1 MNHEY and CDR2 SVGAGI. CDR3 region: CASSYIRGPDAQYF. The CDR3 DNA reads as TGTGCCAGCAGTTACATAAGGGGCCCAGATGCGCAGTATTTT.

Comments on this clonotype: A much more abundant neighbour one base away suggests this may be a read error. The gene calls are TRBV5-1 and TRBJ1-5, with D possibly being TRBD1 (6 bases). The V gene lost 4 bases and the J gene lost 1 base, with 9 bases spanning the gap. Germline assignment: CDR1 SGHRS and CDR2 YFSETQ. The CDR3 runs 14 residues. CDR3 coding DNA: TGCGCCAGCAGCCCCGGACAGAGCAATCAGCCCCAGCATTTT. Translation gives CASSPGQSNQPQHF.

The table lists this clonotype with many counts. The CDR3 sequence is CASSQDRQPTYEQYF. Written as DNA, the CDR3 is TGTGCCAGCAGCCAAGATCGGCAGCCTACCTACGAGCAGTACTTC. The chain has TRBV4-2 and TRBJ2-7; D unresolved. CDR3 length equals 15 residues. The V end was cut by 0 bases, the J end by 2 bases, with 11 bases between. Germline V gene data show CDR1 as LGHNA and CDR2 as YNFKEQ.

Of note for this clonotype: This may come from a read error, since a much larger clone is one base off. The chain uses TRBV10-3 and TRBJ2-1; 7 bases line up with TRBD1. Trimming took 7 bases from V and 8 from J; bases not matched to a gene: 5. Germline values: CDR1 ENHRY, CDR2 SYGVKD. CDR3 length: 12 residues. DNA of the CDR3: TGTGCCATCAACCAGACAGGGCATGAGCAGTTCTTC. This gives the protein CAINQTGHEQFF.

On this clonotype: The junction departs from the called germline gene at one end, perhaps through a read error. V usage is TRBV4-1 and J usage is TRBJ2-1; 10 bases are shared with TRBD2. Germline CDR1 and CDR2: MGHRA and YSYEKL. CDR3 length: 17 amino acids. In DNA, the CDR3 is TGCGCGAGCAGCCAAGGTGATCTAGCGGGGGTCTACAATGAGCAGTTCTTC. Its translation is CASSQGDLAGVYNEQFF.

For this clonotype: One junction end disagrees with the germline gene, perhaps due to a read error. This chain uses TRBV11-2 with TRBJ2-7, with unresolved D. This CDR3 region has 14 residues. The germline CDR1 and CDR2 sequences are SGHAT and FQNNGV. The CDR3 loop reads CASSLGQAAYEQCF. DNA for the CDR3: TGTGCCAGCAGCTTAGGGCAGGCCGCCTACGAGCAGTGCTTC. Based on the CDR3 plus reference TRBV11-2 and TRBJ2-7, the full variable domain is EAGVAQSPRYKIIEKRQSVAFWCNPISGHATLYWYQQILGQGPKLLIQFQNNGVVDDSQLPKDRFSAERLKGVDSTLKIQPAKLEDSAVYLCASSLGQAAYEQCFGPGTRLTVT.

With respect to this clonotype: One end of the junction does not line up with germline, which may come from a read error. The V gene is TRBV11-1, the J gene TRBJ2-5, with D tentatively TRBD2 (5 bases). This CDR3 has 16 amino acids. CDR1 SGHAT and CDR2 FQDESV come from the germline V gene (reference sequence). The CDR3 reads CTSSLVGGGRQETRYF. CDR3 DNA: TGTACCAGCAGCTTAGTGGGTGGAGGACGCCAAGAGACCCGGTACTTC. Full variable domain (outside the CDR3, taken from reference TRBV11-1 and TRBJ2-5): EAEVAQSPRYKITEKSQAVAFWCDPISGHATLYWYRQILGQGPELLVQFQDESVVDDSQLPKDRFSAERLKGVDSTLKIQPAELGDSAMYLCTSSLVGGGRQETRYFGPGTRLLVL.

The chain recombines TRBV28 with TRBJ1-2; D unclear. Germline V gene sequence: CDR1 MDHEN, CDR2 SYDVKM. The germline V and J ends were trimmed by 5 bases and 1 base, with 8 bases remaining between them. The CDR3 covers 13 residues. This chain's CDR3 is CASSPILNYGYTF. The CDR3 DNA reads TGTGCCAGCAGTCCGATCCTTAACTATGGCTACACCTTC.

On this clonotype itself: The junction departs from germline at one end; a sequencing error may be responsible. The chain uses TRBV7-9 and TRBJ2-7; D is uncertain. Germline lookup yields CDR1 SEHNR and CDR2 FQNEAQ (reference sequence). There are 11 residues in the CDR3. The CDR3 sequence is CTSSSSYEQYF. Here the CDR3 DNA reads TGTACCAGCAGCTCCAGCTACGAGCAGTATTTC. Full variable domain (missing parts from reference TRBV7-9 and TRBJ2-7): DTGVSQNPRHKITKRGQNVTFRCDPISEHNRLYWYRQTLGQGPEFLTYFQNEAQLEKSRLLSDRFSAERPKGSFSTLEIQRTEQGDSAMYLCTSSSSYEQYFGPGTRLTVT.

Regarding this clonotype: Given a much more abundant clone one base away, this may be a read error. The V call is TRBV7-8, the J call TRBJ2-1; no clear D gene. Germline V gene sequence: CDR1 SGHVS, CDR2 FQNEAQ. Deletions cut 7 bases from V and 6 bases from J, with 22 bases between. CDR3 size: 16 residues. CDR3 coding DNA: TGTGCCAGCAACAACATGGCCCCTATGGTAGCCAATGAGCAGTTCTTC. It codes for CASNNMAPMVANEQFF. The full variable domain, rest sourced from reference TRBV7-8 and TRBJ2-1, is GAGVSQSPRYKVAKRGQDVALRCDPISGHVSLFWYQQALGQGPEFLTYFQNEAQLDKSGLPSDRFFAERPEGSVSTLKIQRTQQEDSAVYLCASNNMAPMVANEQFFGPGTRLTVL.

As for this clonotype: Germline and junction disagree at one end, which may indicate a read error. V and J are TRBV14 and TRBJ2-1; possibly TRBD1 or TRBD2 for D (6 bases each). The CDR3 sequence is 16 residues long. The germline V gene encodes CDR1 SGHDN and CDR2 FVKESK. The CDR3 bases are TGTGCCAGCAGCCATAATATGGGGGGCTTCTACAATAAGCAGTTCTTC. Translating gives CASSHNMGGFYNKQFF.

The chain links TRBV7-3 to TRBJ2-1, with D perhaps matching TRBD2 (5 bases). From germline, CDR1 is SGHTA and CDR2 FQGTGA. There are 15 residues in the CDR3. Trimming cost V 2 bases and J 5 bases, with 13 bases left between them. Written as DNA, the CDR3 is TGTGCCAGCAGCTTACAGGCTAGCTCGAACAATGAGCAGTTCTTC. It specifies CASSLQASSNNEQFF.

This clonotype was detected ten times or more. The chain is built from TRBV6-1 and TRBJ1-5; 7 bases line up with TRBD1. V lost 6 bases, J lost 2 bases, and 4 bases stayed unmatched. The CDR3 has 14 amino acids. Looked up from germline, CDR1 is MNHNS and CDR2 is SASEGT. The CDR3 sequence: CASSRTGGNQPQHF. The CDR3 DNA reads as TGTGCCAGCAGCAGGACAGGCGGCAATCAGCCCCAGCATTTT.